This paragraph reports one TCR beta chain. Clones were sequenced by immunoSEQ multiplex PCR, and TCRdb holds only the in-frame ones, with some missing. Of hundreds of thousands of clones in the sample, around 90% were seen once. Trimming left V 1 base short and J 10 bases short, with 14 bases between. Germline assignment: CDR1 LGHDT and CDR2 YNNKEL (reference sequence). The CDR3 runs 15 residues. These data come from a study of Ad26.COV2.S vaccination and SARS-CoV-2 variants. Across the whole study: Participants got Ad26.COV2.S intramuscularly, once or twice 56 days apart.

The treatment: some 20 received Ad26.COV2.S at low or high dose, single or two shots; 5 received placebo; per-sample allocation not given. At day 63 after the first vaccine or placebo injection, samples were drawn. The chain has TRBV3-1 (or the pseudogene TRBV3-2) and TRBJ1-6; the D gene is possibly TRBD1 (6 bases). This TCR derives from a person aged 18-60 years who received the Ad26.COV2.S COVID-19 vaccine or a placebo. Sample: peripheral blood, taken in a trial of Ad26.COV2.S vaccine versus placebo. CDR3 region: CASSQAGGQRSPLHF. The CDR3 DNA is TGTGCCAGCAGCCAAGCGGGGGGGCAGAGATCACCCCTCCACTTT.